These T cell receptor beta chains were read from a single sample in a study of blood T cell repertoires in COVID-19. Sequencing was performed with immunoSEQ multiplex PCR; in TCRdb, only in-frame clones are kept and a portion is missing. Of 200,000 to 250,000 clones detected, more than 65% appear once; the ten largest clones hold 9.7%. The sample taken for sequencing was peripheral blood. The source is a middle-aged man with active or convalescent COVID-19. Each CDR3 is given with its conserved first and last residue. The order of the fields is D gene, clone size, J gene, V gene, CDR3 protein, CDR3 DNA. D genes are given only for firm matches. Clone size, where shown, is once, few, many, or a class for clones that have expanded.

d_gene: .; abundance: once; j_gene: TRBJ2-6; v_gene: TRBV5-6; CDR3aa: CASSVTGYSGANVLTF; CDR3nt: TGTGCCAGCAGCGTAACAGGATACTCTGGGGCCAACGTCCTGACTTTC
d_gene: .; abundance: few; j_gene: TRBJ1-5; v_gene: TRBV7-9; CDR3aa: CASTRGMDQPQHF; CDR3nt: TGTGCCTCCACTCGGGGTATGGATCAGCCCCAGCATTTT
d_gene: TRBD2; abundance: once; j_gene: TRBJ2-1; v_gene: TRBV6-2/TRBV6-3; CDR3aa: CASSYLGARGDNEQFF; CDR3nt: TGTGCCAGCAGTTACTTAGGTGCCCGGGGGGATAATGAGCAGTTCTTC
d_gene: TRBD2; abundance: .; j_gene: TRBJ2-2; v_gene: TRBV2; CDR3aa: CASTWGTTPTGELFF; CDR3nt: TGTGCCAGCACCTGGGGGACTACCCCCACCGGGGAGCTGTTTTTT
d_gene: .; abundance: .; j_gene: TRBJ2-1; v_gene: TRBV18; CDR3aa: CASSPPGEAGGNEQFF; CDR3nt: TGTGCCAGCTCACCACCGGGGGAAGCGGGCGGCAATGAGCAGTTCTTC
d_gene: .; abundance: .; j_gene: TRBJ1-1; v_gene: TRBV6-5; CDR3aa: CASIVRYRNTEAFF; CDR3nt: TGTGCCAGCATAGTCAGGTACAGGAACACTGAAGCTTTCTTT
d_gene: .; abundance: .; j_gene: TRBJ2-5; v_gene: TRBV3-1/TRBV3-2; CDR3aa: CASSQDRVGAYRETQYF; CDR3nt: TGTGCCAGCAGCCAAGATCGGGTGGGGGCCTATCGGGAGACCCAGTACTTC
d_gene: TRBD2; abundance: .; j_gene: TRBJ2-3; v_gene: TRBV7-2; CDR3aa: CASSLARLAGNTDTQYF; CDR3nt: TGTGCCAGCAGCTTAGCGAGACTAGCGGGGAACACAGATACGCAGTATTTT
d_gene: TRBD2; abundance: .; j_gene: TRBJ2-3; v_gene: TRBV29-1; CDR3aa: CSVLAAFTDTQYF; CDR3nt: TGCAGCGTTCTAGCGGCATTCACAGATACGCAGTATTTT
d_gene: TRBD1; abundance: .; j_gene: TRBJ1-1; v_gene: TRBV30; CDR3aa: CAWSGQGYTEAFF; CDR3nt: TGTGCCTGGAGTGGACAGGGCTACACTGAAGCTTTCTTT
d_gene: .; abundance: .; j_gene: TRBJ1-1; v_gene: TRBV6-2/TRBV6-3; CDR3aa: CASSYSGGGFPEAFF; CDR3nt: TGTGCCAGCAGTTACTCCGGGGGGGGGTTTCCTGAAGCTTTCTTT
d_gene: .; abundance: .; j_gene: TRBJ2-3; v_gene: TRBV25-1; CDR3aa: CASSFGQGRDTQYF; CDR3nt: TGTGCCAGCAGTTTTGGCCAGGGGCGAGATACGCAGTATTTT
d_gene: .; abundance: .; j_gene: TRBJ2-3; v_gene: TRBV7-3; CDR3aa: CASRGGAPTDTQYF; CDR3nt: TGTGCCAGCCGAGGGGGGGCCCCCACAGATACGCAGTATTTT
d_gene: TRBD1; abundance: .; j_gene: TRBJ1-2; v_gene: TRBV9; CDR3aa: CASSVGGQGYGYTF; CDR3nt: TGTGCCAGCAGCGTAGGGGGACAGGGGTATGGCTACACCTTC
d_gene: TRBD1; abundance: .; j_gene: TRBJ1-1; v_gene: TRBV6-5; CDR3aa: CASSRQGASTEAFF; CDR3nt: TGTGCCAGCAGCCGACAGGGGGCTAGCACTGAAGCTTTCTTT
d_gene: TRBD2; abundance: .; j_gene: TRBJ2-5; v_gene: TRBV7-2; CDR3aa: CASSFGTSGVETQYF; CDR3nt: TGTGCCAGCAGCTTCGGGACTAGCGGGGTGGAGACCCAGTACTTC
d_gene: TRBD1; abundance: .; j_gene: TRBJ2-4; v_gene: TRBV29-1; CDR3aa: CSVGQGEGIQYF; CDR3nt: TGCAGCGTGGGACAGGGGGAAGGCATTCAGTACTTC
d_gene: .; abundance: .; j_gene: TRBJ1-2; v_gene: TRBV28; CDR3aa: CASSLAGGEGYTF; CDR3nt: TGTGCCAGCAGTTTAGCGGGGGGAGAGGGCTACACCTTC
d_gene: TRBD1; abundance: .; j_gene: TRBJ2-1; v_gene: TRBV6-1; CDR3aa: CASSEYRGTYNEQFF; CDR3nt: TGTGCCAGCAGTGAATACAGGGGCACCTACAATGAGCAGTTCTTC
d_gene: .; abundance: .; j_gene: TRBJ1-2; v_gene: TRBV5-4; CDR3aa: CASSSETGYYGYTF; CDR3nt: TGTGCCAGCAGCTCTGAGACGGGATACTATGGCTACACCTTC
d_gene: .; abundance: .; j_gene: TRBJ1-1; v_gene: TRBV3-1/TRBV3-2; CDR3aa: CASSLMGGGGTEAFF; CDR3nt: TGTGCCAGCAGCCTCATGGGGGGTGGGGGCACTGAAGCTTTCTTT
d_gene: .; abundance: .; j_gene: TRBJ1-1; v_gene: TRBV27; CDR3aa: CASSLGGNTEAFF; CDR3nt: TGTGCCAGCAGTTTAGGCGGAAACACTGAAGCTTTCTTT
d_gene: TRBD2; abundance: few; j_gene: TRBJ2-1; v_gene: TRBV19; CDR3aa: CASSASGREGHYEQFF; CDR3nt: TGTGCCAGTAGTGCCTCCGGGCGGGAGGGCCATTATGAGCAGTTCTTC
d_gene: TRBD1; abundance: once; j_gene: TRBJ2-5; v_gene: TRBV9; CDR3aa: CASSVGIVSSDRGEKTQYF; CDR3nt: TGTGCCAGCAGCGTAGGAATAGTATCGTCGGACAGGGGGGAAAAGACCCAGTACTTC